This T cell receptor (beta chain) derives from a study of cytomegalovirus exposure and HLA in healthy donors. Turning to the study itself: Researchers found that approximately 77% of a few hundred genotyped donors fell within the Caucasian-associated ancestry cluster.

Regarding this clone: Antigen unknown.

Germline CDR1 MNHEY, CDR2 SVGAGI. The CDR3 sequence is 16 residues long. Trimming cost V 0 bases and J 3 bases; bases outside gene matches: 4. Study results and limitations: Later genetic work tied a missense DCLRE1C variant to beta-chain V and J trimming.

The PCR made use of 60 Vbeta and 13 Jbeta primers. Produced via immunoSEQ multiplex PCR; TCRdb's table is partial and in-frame only. Of some 200,000 clones in the sample, 82% are singletons; the top ten hold approximately 6.5%. The chain is built from TRBV6-5 and TRBJ2-3, with 9 positions matching TRBD2. This sequence originates from a woman aged 45-65 years in good health and CMV-seropositive. Sequencing was done on a sample of PBMCs. The CDR3 nucleotides are TGTGCCAGCAGTTACTCGAGGGCGGGAGGGACAGATACGCAGTATTTT. Protein product: CASSYSRAGGTDTQYF.